The TCR beta chain described here comes from a study of T-cell memory formation after mild COVID-19. This clonotype was counted only a few times. 5'RACE primed from the constant segment yielded TCR alpha and TCR beta cDNA libraries bearing sample barcodes and UMIs. TCRdb reanalysed the 5' RACE reads using MiXCR and keeps one entry per CDR3 protein. The sample records a few hundred thousand distinct CDR3 sequences, 27% being singletons. The receptor was isolated from an adult woman who had mild COVID-19 (a few samples of this study predate the infection). Cell type and time point are not known. What was sequenced was PBMCs or a T cell subset sorted from them (not recorded which).

In DNA form, the CDR3 reads TGTGCCAGCAGTTCACACGGTTTTAGTACAGATACGCAGTATTTT. Its translation: CASSSHGFSTDTQYF. The chain recombines TRBV12-3 or TRBV12-4 with TRBJ2-3; unclear D gene. This CDR3 comprises 15 residues. V was shortened by 4 bases and J by 3 bases, with 14 bases between the two germline ends.